This TCR beta chain was retrieved from a study of T cell repertoires in cytomegalovirus infection (dated by TCRdb to between 2018 and 2021). The study in broad terms: Peptide stimulations targeted recently identified HLA-C-restricted CMV epitopes, whose presentation resists viral immunomodulation, together with well-studied HLA-B-restricted epitopes. Donor HLA type was relevant to the analysis, as public TCR beta signatures indicated carriage of CMV infection together with the matching HLA type.

According to the study, the label for this sample's treatment or condition signals: in vitro stimulation with specific CMV peptide epitopes to enrich CMV-specific T cells. Broader findings and caveats from the paper: Cumulative frequency of public TCR beta family members discriminated carriers of CMV infection plus the relevant HLA type in this cohort and an independent approximately 400-donor cohort. In the ex vivo response, HLA-C-restricted CMV-specific TCR beta clonotypes were dominant, and in two of eight donors the single most frequent clonotype came from this HLA-C-restricted group.

On this clonotype itself: There is no known antigen for this receptor. No qualities accompany the bases; no much larger clone lies one base away.

Instrument on record: Illumina HiSeq 1500. Through fastp at Q25 and MiXCR, TCRdb rebuilt clones from the public reads, retaining in-frame beta chains. CDR3 protein duplicates are merged, each entry listing the most common genes and DNA. Recorded for this sample are hundreds of thousands of distinct CDR3 sequences; around 31% of them occurred a single time. The ten largest clones capture 18% of the sample. CDR1 is given as SNHLY and CDR2 as FYNNEI, both from the germline V gene. The CDR3 spans 15 residues, from the cysteine through the phenylalanine. Only the CDR3 part of the read is kept: 45 bases, read in frame from the first base. The V and J ends are trimmed by 2 bases and 10 bases, leaving 15 bases between them.

The rearranged segments are TRBV2 and TRBJ1-6, with a weak D call of TRBD1 (6 bases match). The clonotype comes from a human donor in good health (CMV status not recorded). Some clones in this sample may be carry-over from other donors' samples. Here the sequenced sample was cultured PBMCs, taken from culture after CMV antigen stimulation. The CDR3 reads as follows: CASSEQGQTGSPLHF. The sequence in DNA is TGTGCCAGCAGTGAACAGGGACAAACAGGGTCACCCCTCCACTTT.